The next 31 T cell receptor beta chains were all read from a single sample in a study of cytomegalovirus exposure and HLA in healthy donors. 60 Vbeta and 13 Jbeta primers were used in PCR. Assay: immunoSEQ multiplex PCR; the TCRdb copy retains only in-frame clones and omits some. The sample carries 99,000 or so clones, roughly 15% recorded once. Sequenced sample: PBMCs. The receptors were gathered from a female donor in good health and CMV-seronegative.

V is TRBV2 and J is TRBJ2-2; tentative D call: TRBD1 (6 bases). The ends were cut back, 7 bases at V and 0 bases at J, with 12 bases in the middle. CDR1 and CDR2 (germline): SNHLY, FYNNEI. The CDR3 totals 15 residues. The CDR3 DNA reads TGTGCCAGCAAGGTCGGGACATCGAACACCGGGGAGCTGTTTTTT. Its protein product is CASKVGTSNTGELFF.

The rearrangement joins TRBV6-6 to TRBJ2-7; no clear D. V lost 6 bases and J lost 0, with 9 bases in between. Germline CDR1 reads MNHNY; CDR2 reads SVGAGI (reference sequence). The CDR3 spans 13 residues. DNA of the CDR3: TGTGCCAGCAGACTACCCACCTCCTACGAGCAGTACTTC. It encodes CASRLPTSYEQYF.

The rearrangement uses TRBV28 and TRBJ2-1; TRBD2 might be the D (6 bases). There are 14 residues in the CDR3. V was clipped by 4 bases and J by 1 base, with 8 bases between them. CDR1 and CDR2 from the germline V gene are MDHEN and SYDVKM. Here the CDR3 reads CASSYGGSYNEQFF. The CDR3 bases are TGTGCCAGCAGTTACGGAGGGTCCTACAATGAGCAGTTCTTC.

In this sample, this clone turned up a few times. The chain combines TRBV2 with TRBJ2-6; D gene unclear. Germline V CDR1 and CDR2: SNHLY, FYNNEI. The CDR3 consists of 16 residues. V shed 2 bases and J shed 0 bases, with 8 bases lying between them. The CDR3 region is CASSETRLSGANVLTF. CDR3 in DNA: TGTGCCAGCAGTGAAACCCGACTCTCTGGGGCCAACGTCCTGACTTTC.

This clone was found a few times. The rearrangement links TRBV7-3 to TRBJ2-3, with D perhaps TRBD1 (5 bases). Germline V gene data show CDR1 as SGHTA and CDR2 as FQGTGA. V was clipped by 1 base and J by 5 bases, with 16 bases between them. CDR3 length: 16 residues. CDR3 loop: CASSLSPKDKGDTQYF. CDR3 in DNA: TGTGCCAGCAGCTTAAGTCCGAAGGACAAGGGAGATACGCAGTATTTT.

Points on this clone: Within the sample, other DNA sequences also encode this same CDR3. The chain links TRBV7-2 to TRBJ2-5; weak D call: TRBD2 (5 bases). CDR3 length equals 13 residues. Germline assignment: CDR1 SGHTA and CDR2 FQGNSA. V was shortened by 3 bases and J by 3 bases, with 8 bases between the two germline ends. Written as DNA, the CDR3 is TGTGCCAGCAGCTTTGCCGGGGAAGAGACCCAGTACTTC. Translated, it gives CASSFAGEETQYF.

This sequence joins TRBV5-4 and TRBJ1-2; D possibly corresponds to TRBD1 (5 bases). CDR1 SGHNT and CDR2 YYREEE come from the germline V gene (reference sequence). The CDR3 covers 14 residues. V lost 0 bases to trimming and J lost 8 bases, with 14 bases between them. CDR3 in amino acids: CASSLEGLPAGYTF. CDR3 DNA sequence: TGTGCCAGCAGCTTGGAGGGGTTGCCGGCGGGCTACACCTTC.

On this clone: Relative to the germline gene, one junction end is altered; a read error may explain this. The gene calls are TRBV4-1 and TRBJ1-5; no reliable D call. Germline assignment: CDR1 MGHRA and CDR2 YSYEKL. This CDR3 region has 16 residues. The CDR3 is CASSDAQAISNQHQHF. Written as DNA, the CDR3 is TGCGCCAGCAGCGATGCACAAGCGATAAGCAATCAGCACCAGCATTTT.

The gene calls are TRBV5-1 and TRBJ2-7; 7 nucleotides agree with TRBD1. The CDR3 consists of 16 residues. Trimming took 3 bases from V and 3 from J; bases not matched to a gene: 12. Germline values: CDR1 SGHRS, CDR2 YFSETQ. The CDR3 DNA sequence: TGCGCCAGCAGCTCAACCGGACAGGAGTACGGCTACGAGCAGTACTTC. Translating it yields CASSSTGQEYGYEQYF.

The V gene is TRBV20-1, the J gene TRBJ2-1; no definite D call. Germline V gene data show CDR1 as DFQATT and CDR2 as SNEGSKA (reference sequence). This CDR3 spans 11 amino acids. V shed 5 bases and J shed 3 bases, with 5 bases lying between them. The CDR3 coding sequence is TGCAGTGCTCTTTTCTACAATGAGCAGTTCTTC. It yields the protein CSALFYNEQFF.

In nucleotides, the CDR3 is TGTGCCTGGAGTCCCAGTTCTACCGGGGAGCTGTTTTTT. It codes for CAWSPSSTGELFF. The J gene is TRBJ2-2, the V gene TRBV30; D is unclear. Per the germline V gene, CDR1 is GTSNPN and CDR2 is SVGIG (reference sequence). The V end lost 2 bases, the J end lost 5 bases, and 9 bases lay between the germline ends. The CDR3 extends over 13 amino acids.

This chain joins TRBV21-1 and TRBJ2-2; whether TRBD1, the table's D call, matches the DNA was not checked. TRBV21-1 is annotated as a pseudogene. This CDR3 has 18 residues. CDR3 sequence reads: CASSKRYLQGTNTGELFF. The DNA of the CDR3 is TGTGCCAGCAGCAAGCGTTACTTACAGGGAACGAACACCGGGGAGCTGTTTTTT.

This clone was seen a few times. The gene calls are TRBV15 and TRBJ2-3; TRBD1 is a possible D gene (5 bases). The germline V and J ends were trimmed by 1 base and 1 base, with 9 bases remaining between them. The CDR3 runs 15 residues. Germline assignment: CDR1 LNHNV and CDR2 YYDKDF (reference sequence). The CDR3 spells CATSRVRVGTDTQYF. CDR3 nucleotides: TGTGCCACCAGCAGAGTCAGGGTGGGCACAGATACGCAGTATTTT.

The chain links TRBV30 to TRBJ2-3; 13 bases agree with TRBD2. Germline CDR1 is GTSNPN and CDR2 is SVGIG (reference sequence). The V and J ends lost 5 bases and 0 bases, in that order; junction bases with no gene match: 8. The CDR3 loop spans 17 amino acids. The DNA of the CDR3 is TGTGCCTGGGGGGACCTGACTAGCGGGGGGAGCACAGATACGCAGTATTTT. Protein sequence: CAWGDLTSGGSTDTQYF.

The chain employs TRBV7-2 and TRBJ2-5; D call uncertain. The germline gives CDR1 SGHTA, CDR2 FQGNSA. The CDR3 loop spans 15 amino acids. The V and J ends lost 0 bases and 3 bases respectively, with 11 bases between them. CDR3 in amino acids: CASSLAPSVEETQYF. The CDR3 nucleotides read TGTGCCAGCAGCTTAGCCCCCTCGGTCGAAGAGACCCAGTACTTC.

The V and J genes are TRBV19 and TRBJ1-6; TRBD1 might be the D (5 bases). The V gene's germline CDR1 is LNHDA and CDR2 SQIVND (reference sequence). The CDR3 is 16 residues long. Between the trimmed V and J ends, which lost 2 bases and 0 bases, there was a span of 8 bases. The DNA for the CDR3 is TGTGCCAGTAGTATATACAGGAGCTCCTATAATTCACCCCTCCACTTT. Its protein product is CASSIYRSSYNSPLHF.

This rearrangement joins TRBV6-5 to TRBJ2-4, with 8 bases aligning to TRBD1. Germline assignment: CDR1 MNHEY and CDR2 SVGAGI. The CDR3 covers 16 residues. V shed 0 bases, J shed 1 base, and the junction held 2 bases outside the gene matches. Here the CDR3 DNA reads TGTGCCAGCAGTTACTCGAGACAGGGGGCCAAAAACATTCAGTACTTC. As protein: CASSYSRQGAKNIQYF.

V is TRBV30 and J is TRBJ2-7, with 7 bases aligning to TRBD2. The germline gives CDR1 GTSNPN, CDR2 SVGIG (reference sequence). Germline trimming cut 4 bases from V and 3 bases from J; bases unmatched to any gene: 9. The CDR3 is 14 residues long. The CDR3 DNA is TGTGCCTGGAATGGGCTCGCGGGGGACTACGAGCAGTACTTC. Translating gives CAWNGLAGDYEQYF.

The rearrangement joins TRBV4-2 to TRBJ1-1; TRBD1 agrees at 9 bases. V shed 1 base, J shed 0 bases, and the junction held 0 bases outside the gene matches. This CDR3 region has 15 residues. In germline, CDR1 is LGHNA, CDR2 YNFKEQ. The CDR3 sequence: CASSQGDRVNTEAFF. The CDR3 DNA reads as TGTGCCAGCAGCCAAGGGGACAGGGTGAACACTGAAGCTTTCTTT.

The chain joins TRBV7-2 to TRBJ2-3; no clear D gene. V gave up 2 bases and J gave up 6 bases, with 9 bases separating them. Germline V lookup: CDR1 SGHTA, CDR2 FQGNSA. The CDR3 extends over 13 amino acids. This CDR3 is CASSLLGRDTQYF. In DNA, the CDR3 is TGTGCCAGCAGCTTACTGGGCCGGGATACGCAGTATTTT.

This clone has just a few counts. The rearrangement uses TRBV7-2 and TRBJ2-7; 7 bases align to TRBD2. Germline CDR1 SGHTA, CDR2 FQGNSA. V dropped 1 base and J dropped 4; count of bases not matched to a gene: 7. This CDR3 contains 15 residues. In DNA, the CDR3 is TGTGCCAGCAGCTTAGGTGCAGCGGGATTGTACGAGCAGTACTTC. Its translation is CASSLGAAGLYEQYF.

The table lists this clone with a few counts. The J gene is TRBJ2-5, the V gene TRBV2; D gene uncertain. The CDR3 extends over 13 amino acids. Germline V gene data show CDR1 as SNHLY and CDR2 as FYNNEI. With 5 bases removed from V and 1 base from J, the gap between germline ends came to 8 bases. The CDR3 coding sequence is TGTGCCAGCAGTTGGCAGATCCAAGAGACCCAGTACTTC. Its translation: CASSWQIQETQYF.

This clone was counted only a few times. This chain joins TRBV5-1 and TRBJ2-5; 7 bases match TRBD1. Germline V gene data show CDR1 as SGHRS and CDR2 as YFSETQ. This CDR3 comprises 16 residues. V lost 0 bases to trimming and J lost 4 bases; unmatched junction nucleotides: 9. The CDR3 protein is CASSLGGQPNSETQYF. For the CDR3, the DNA is TGCGCCAGCAGCTTGGGGGGACAGCCCAACTCAGAGACCCAGTACTTC. Full variable domain (remainder filled in from reference TRBV5-1 and TRBJ2-5): KAGVTQTPRYLIKTRGQQVTLSCSPISGHRSVSWYQQTPGQGLQFLFEYFSETQRNKGNFPGRFSGRQFSNSRSEMNVSTLELGDSALYLCASSLGGQPNSETQYFGPGTRLLVL.

The CDR3: CASSLVQGWYEQYF. In DNA, the CDR3 is TGTGCCAGCAGTTTAGTCCAGGGGTGGTACGAGCAGTACTTC. V gene TRBV28 combines with J gene TRBJ2-7, with D possibly matching TRBD1 (6 bases). Germline CDR1 is MDHEN and CDR2 is SYDVKM. The CDR3 totals 14 residues. The V end was cut by 2 bases, the J end by 4 bases, with 12 bases between.

The chain carries TRBV5-6 and TRBJ2-4, with 9 nucleotides matching TRBD1. CDR3 size: 14 residues. In germline, CDR1 is SGHDT, CDR2 YYEEEE. V was clipped by 2 bases and J by 7 bases; unmatched bases: 4. The CDR3 DNA is TGTGCCAGCAGCTTTAGGACAGGGGTGAACATTCAGTACTTC. This gives the protein CASSFRTGVNIQYF.

This clone showed up just a few times. J is TRBJ2-5 and V is TRBV5-1; TRBD1 matches 11 bases. The V segment lost 3 bases and the J segment 4 bases; nucleotides outside the gene matches: 8. Germline V lookup: CDR1 SGHRS, CDR2 YFSETQ. There are 16 residues in the CDR3. The CDR3 protein is CASSSGTGGILETQYF. CDR3 sequence (DNA): TGCGCCAGCAGCTCCGGGACAGGGGGGATACTAGAGACCCAGTACTTC.

This clone has only a few counts. In DNA form, the CDR3 reads TGTGCCAGCAGCTGGGGGACAGGTCTCTTTCGTGGCTACACCTTC. Protein product: CASSWGTGLFRGYTF. The chain carries TRBV11-2 and TRBJ1-2; 8 bases fit TRBD1. The CDR3 is made up of 15 amino acids. The ends lost 4 bases at V and 7 bases at J; junction bases unmatched: 11. Germline values: CDR1 SGHAT, CDR2 FQNNGV.

V and J are TRBV5-1 and TRBJ1-3, with D hard to call. The CDR3 runs to 15 residues. Germline V gives CDR1 SGHRS, CDR2 YFSETQ. Trimming took 3 bases from V and 4 from J, leaving 14 bases between them. The CDR3 DNA reads as TGCGCCAGCAGCTCTGCGGGAGTTCGAGGAAACACCATATATTTT. Protein sequence: CASSSAGVRGNTIYF.

This chain links TRBV30 with TRBJ1-2; no clear D gene. This CDR3 is built from 12 residues. V was cut by 0 bases and J by 4 bases, with 6 bases left in between. Per the germline V gene, CDR1 is GTSNPN and CDR2 is SVGIG (reference sequence). CDR3 protein: CAWSVQSYGYTF. The CDR3 DNA sequence: TGTGCCTGGAGTGTACAGAGCTATGGCTACACCTTC.

This clone turned up a few times. V is TRBV9 and J is TRBJ2-1; 9 positions agree with TRBD2. CDR3 length equals 19 residues. V gave up 2 bases and J gave up 3 bases; unmatched junction bases: 15. CDR1 is SGDLS and CDR2 is YYNGEE in the germline V gene. CDR3 in DNA: TGTGCCAGCAGCGTTGCGGGAGGGCTGATCATAACGGACTACAATGAGCAGTTCTTC. Encoded protein: CASSVAGGLIITDYNEQFF.

J is TRBJ2-7 and V is TRBV30, with no clear D. The CDR3 covers 13 residues. Germline V gene lookup returns CDR1 GTSNPN and CDR2 SVGIG (reference sequence). V lost 4 bases and J lost 2, with 12 bases in between. The CDR3 DNA is TGTGCCTGGAAGGAGCAGTTTCCCTACGAGCAGTACTTC. This translates into CAWKEQFPYEQYF.